This T cell receptor beta chain originates from a study of CD8 T cells in Susac syndrome. Study conclusions and caveats: In its TCR sequencing and HLA analysis, the study acknowledged that the number of individuals was relatively small.

This CDR3 is 13 amino acids long. V was trimmed by 2 bases and J by 5 bases, leaving 10 bases between them. In germline, CDR1 is GTSNPN, CDR2 SVGIG (reference sequence). Negative isolation yielded CD8+ and CD4+ T cells; FACS enriched TEMRA cells. To note about this clonotype: Antigen specificity is unknown.

RNA in amounts of roughly 0.5 to 1 ug was reverse transcribed with random hexamers. In TCRdb, the immunoSEQ multiplex PCR reads were re-called with MiXCR into one record per CDR3 protein. The data hold over 200,000 distinct CDR3 sequences, with roughly 94% observed a single time. The sample consisted of CD4+ T cells from PBMCs. The rearrangement links TRBV30 to TRBJ1-5; no clear D. The sequence came from a human donor with multiple sclerosis. CDR3 in amino acids: CAWSSNRDQPQHF. Written as DNA, the CDR3 is TGTGCCTGGAGTTCAAATCGCGATCAGCCCCAGCATTTT.